This TCR beta chain was profiled in a study of blood T cell repertoires in COVID-19. About the study: COVID-19 samples collected from the United States, Italy and Spain covered acute and convalescent phases. From T cells, B-cell-depleted T cells, or PBMCs came the material, which was cDNA or gDNA.

Study processing details: Reference gene primer amplification yielded estimated nucleated cell counts. Repertoires were generated with immunoSEQ multiplex PCR, while TCRdb's copy carries only in-frame clones and drops some. Clone size and the V and J calls come from that table; the DNA yielded D and trimming. Of about 210,000 clones in the sample, about four fifths are singletons; the top ten hold roughly 12%. This CDR3 has 14 amino acids. The V gene's germline CDR1 is LNHDA and CDR2 SQIVND (reference sequence). Trimming took 6 bases from V and 2 from J, leaving 12 bases between them. The V call is TRBV19, the J call TRBJ2-3, with D possibly being TRBD1 (6 bases). The material sequenced was peripheral blood. This clonotype was obtained from a woman in her thirties or forties with acute or convalescent COVID-19. DNA for the CDR3: TGTGCCAGTAGGATAACAGGGACCACAGATACGCAGTATTTT. Amino acid sequence: CASRITGTTDTQYF.